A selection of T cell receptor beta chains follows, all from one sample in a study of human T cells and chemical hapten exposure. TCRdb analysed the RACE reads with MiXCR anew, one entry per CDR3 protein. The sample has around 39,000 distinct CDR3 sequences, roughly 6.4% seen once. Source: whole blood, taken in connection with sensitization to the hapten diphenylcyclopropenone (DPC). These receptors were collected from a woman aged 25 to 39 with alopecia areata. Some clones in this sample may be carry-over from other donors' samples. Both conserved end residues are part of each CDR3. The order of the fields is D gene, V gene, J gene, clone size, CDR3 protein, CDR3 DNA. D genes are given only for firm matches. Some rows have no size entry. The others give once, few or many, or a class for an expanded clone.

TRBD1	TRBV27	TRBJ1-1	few	CASGLTGGIVPEAFF	TGTGCCAGCGGCTTGACAGGGGGCATTGTCCCTGAAGCTTTCTTT
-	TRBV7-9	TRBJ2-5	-	CASSSRGPETQYF	TGTGCCAGCAGCTCGCGGGGGCCCGAGACCCAGTACTTC
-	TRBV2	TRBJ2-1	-	CASSEIRGTYNEQFF	TGTGCCAGCAGTGAAATTCGGGGGACCTACAATGAGCAGTTCTTC
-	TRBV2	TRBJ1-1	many	CASMGITEAFF	TGTGCCAGCATGGGGATAACTGAAGCTTTCTTT
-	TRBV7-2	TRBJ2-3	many	CASSFGGRSHTQYF	TGTGCCAGCAGCTTCGGGGGCCGAAGTCATACGCAGTATTTT
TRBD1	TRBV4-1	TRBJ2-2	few	CASSQELGQGSTGELFF	TGCGCCAGCAGCCAAGAATTGGGACAGGGTAGCACCGGGGAGCTGTTTTTT
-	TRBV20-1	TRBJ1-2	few	CSARSALLIF	TGCAGTGCTAGATCGGCCCTATTGATCTTC
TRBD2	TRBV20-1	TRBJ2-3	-	CSARASGGLDTQYF	TGCAGTGCTCGAGCTAGCGGGGGGCTGGATACGCAGTATTTT
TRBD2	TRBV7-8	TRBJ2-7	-	CASSLLRTSGAFSYEQYF	TGTGCCAGCAGCTTACTTAGGACTAGCGGGGCCTTCTCCTACGAGCAGTACTTC
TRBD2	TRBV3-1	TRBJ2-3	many	CASSQPVLAGGTDTQYF	TGTGCCAGCAGCCAACCCGTACTAGCGGGGGGAACAGATACGCAGTATTTT
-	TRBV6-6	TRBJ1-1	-	CASSYRGGAFF	TGTGCCAGCAGTTACAGGGGGGGAGCTTTCTTT
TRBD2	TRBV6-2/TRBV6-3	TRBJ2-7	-	CASKLAGGSYEQYF	TGTGCCTCCAAGCTCGCGGGGGGGTCCTACGAGCAGTACTTC
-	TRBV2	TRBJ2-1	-	CASSQEGGGNYNEQFF	TGTGCCAGCAGCCAGGAGGGGGGGGGAAATTACAATGAGCAGTTCTTC
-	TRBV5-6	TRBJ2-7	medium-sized	CASSLGLDSAYEQYF	TGTGCCAGCAGCTTGGGCTTGGACAGTGCCTACGAGCAGTACTTC
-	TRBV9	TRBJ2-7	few	CASSVEGGKRYEQYF	TGTGCCAGCAGCGTAGAAGGGGGGAAGCGCTACGAGCAGTACTTC
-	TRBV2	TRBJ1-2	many	CASSEARGGYTF	TGTGCCAGCAGTGAAGCCAGGGGTGGCTACACCTTC
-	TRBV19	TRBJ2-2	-	CASSMGVSTGELFF	TGTGCCAGTAGTATGGGCGTTTCGACCGGGGAGCTGTTTTTT
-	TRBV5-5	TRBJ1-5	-	CASSLADNHQPQHF	TGTGCCAGCAGCTTGGCGGACAACCATCAGCCCCAGCATTTT
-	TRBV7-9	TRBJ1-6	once	CAISFGTVLSGLPLHF	TGTGCCATCAGCTTTGGGACCGTACTTTCTGGGCTACCCCTCCACTTT
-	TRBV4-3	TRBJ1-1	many	CASSQGGANTEAFF	TGCGCCAGCAGCCAAGGCGGGGCGAACACTGAAGCTTTCTTT
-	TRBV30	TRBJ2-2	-	CAWSWGVGTGELFF	TGTGCCTGGAGTTGGGGAGTGGGGACCGGGGAGCTGTTTTTT